Listed below are T cell receptor beta chains from one sample, sequenced in a study of prognosis after radiotherapy for stage I lung cancer. One entry per CDR3 protein, called by TCRdb with MiXCR from the multiplex PCR reads. The data hold 25,000 to 30,000 distinct CDR3 sequences, with around 41% observed a single time. Sequences were derived from PBMCs, sampled before or after stereotactic body radiation therapy (not recorded which). All receptors derive from a donor of 50 years or more with non-small cell lung cancer. CDR3s include the opening cysteine and the closing phenylalanine or tryptophan. D genes are given only for firm matches. Size is omitted from some rows. Given values are once, few, many or a class for expanded clones.

few	TRBV11-2	TRBJ2-5	.	CASSLVQTQYF	TGTGCCAGCAGCTTAGTACAGACCCAGTACTTC
.	TRBV7-2	TRBJ2-7	TRBD2	CASSKGTSGHSYEQYF	TGTGCCAGCAGTAAAGGGACTAGCGGCCATAGCTACGAGCAGTACTTC
many	TRBV5-5	TRBJ1-2	TRBD1	CASSLVGQGSYGYTF	TGTGCCAGCAGCTTGGTGGGACAGGGGAGTTATGGCTACACCTTC
many	TRBV6-6	TRBJ2-1	.	CASSYSPGRTYNEQFF	TGTGCCAGCAGTTACTCGCCAGGGAGGACCTACAATGAGCAGTTCTTC
medium-sized	TRBV2	TRBJ2-3	.	CASSEERGLRGDTQYF	TGTGCCAGCAGTGAAGAAAGGGGACTTAGGGGAGATACGCAGTATTTT
.	TRBV20-1	TRBJ1-5	.	CSARTRAAQPQHF	TGCAGTGCTAGGACCAGGGCAGCTCAGCCCCAGCATTTT
.	TRBV6-2/TRBV6-3	TRBJ2-5	TRBD2	CASKTGGETQYF	TGTGCCAGCAAAACGGGGGGAGAGACCCAGTACTTC
many	TRBV4-1	TRBJ2-7	.	CASSQGGPYEQYF	TGCGCCAGCAGCCAAGGGGGGCCCTACGAGCAGTACTTC
many	TRBV6-1	TRBJ2-4	.	CASSGSSWSKNIQYF	TGTGCCAGCAGTGGCTCCTCTTGGAGCAAAAACATTCAGTACTTC
many	TRBV19	TRBJ1-1	TRBD1	CASSILGTGSGGSEAFF	TGTGCCAGTAGTATACTGGGGACAGGGAGTGGGGGTAGTGAAGCTTTCTTT
.	TRBV28	TRBJ2-5	.	CASSPRQTYQQETQYF	TGTGCCAGCAGTCCCCGACAGACGTACCAGCAAGAGACCCAGTACTTC
.	TRBV11-3	TRBJ2-7	.	CASSRLLGAYEQYF	TGTGCCAGCAGCCGGCTCCTGGGCGCCTACGAGCAGTACTTC
.	TRBV12-3/TRBV12-4	TRBJ1-2	.	CASSFGGFYGYTF	TGTGCCAGCAGTTTTGGGGGATTCTATGGCTACACCTTC
.	TRBV9	TRBJ1-1	.	CASKGSNTEAFF	TGTGCCAGCAAGGGGTCGAACACTGAAGCTTTCTTT
many	TRBV20-1	TRBJ1-1	.	CSAPDSDRNTEAFF	TGCAGTGCCCCAGACTCGGACAGGAACACTGAAGCTTTCTTT
.	TRBV4-1	TRBJ2-2	TRBD1	CASSRQGDTGELFF	TGCGCCAGCAGCCGCCAGGGGGACACCGGGGAGCTGTTTTTT
many	TRBV6-1	TRBJ2-7	.	CASSAGTDSSPYEQYF	TGTGCCAGCAGTGCAGGTACAGACAGTTCGCCCTACGAGCAGTACTTC
many	TRBV19	TRBJ1-6	.	CASSLIIGASPLHF	TGTGCCAGTAGTCTTATAATCGGGGCTTCACCCCTCCACTTT
many	TRBV4-1	TRBJ1-2	TRBD1	CASSQEPGQGRGYTF	TGCGCCAGCAGCCAAGAGCCGGGACAGGGGCGGGGCTACACCTTC
many	TRBV7-8	TRBJ2-7	.	CASSFNFGSYEQYF	TGTGCCAGCAGCTTTAACTTCGGGTCCTACGAGCAGTACTTC
.	TRBV6-2/TRBV6-3	TRBJ2-7	TRBD1	CASSPGTGIEQYF	TGTGCCAGCAGTCCCGGGACAGGGATCGAGCAGTACTTC
many	TRBV20-1	TRBJ1-5	.	CSARGYSNQPQHF	TGCAGTGCTAGGGGATATAGCAATCAGCCCCAGCATTTT
.	TRBV7-2	TRBJ2-7	.	CASSSYRDEQYF	TGTGCCAGCAGCTCATACCGGGACGAGCAGTACTTC
.	TRBV30	TRBJ2-7	TRBD2	CAATSGGYPYEQYF	TGTGCCGCAACTAGCGGGGGGTATCCATACGAGCAGTACTTC
many	TRBV11-2	TRBJ2-5	.	CASSYRTGREETQYF	TGTGCCAGCAGCTATAGGACAGGGAGGGAAGAGACCCAGTACTTC
many	TRBV11-2	TRBJ1-2	.	CATRGTYGYTF	TGTGCCACCCGCGGCACCTATGGCTACACCTTC
many	TRBV7-9	TRBJ2-1	TRBD2	CASNFPSSGNIQNEQFF	TGTGCCAGCAACTTCCCTTCTAGCGGAAATATCCAAAATGAGCAGTTCTTC
.	TRBV12-3/TRBV12-4	TRBJ2-7	.	CASSSGRFSARDSAYEQYF	TGTGCCAGCAGTTCCGGGAGGTTCAGCGCCCGGGACAGTGCCTACGAGCAGTACTTC
many	TRBV7-8	TRBJ2-7	TRBD1	CAVSANRGNEQYF	TGTGCCGTGTCAGCCAACAGGGGGAACGAGCAGTACTTC
.	TRBV9	TRBJ2-1	.	CASTGAGDNEQFF	TGTGCCAGCACAGGGGCGGGGGACAATGAGCAGTTCTTC
many	TRBV5-4	TRBJ1-2	TRBD1	CASSLPRQGGYTF	TGTGCCAGCAGCTTGCCCCGACAGGGAGGCTACACCTTC
.	TRBV12-3/TRBV12-4	TRBJ2-3	TRBD2	CASSLGLAPSTDTQYF	TGTGCCAGCAGTCTAGGACTAGCCCCTAGCACAGATACGCAGTATTTT
.	TRBV12-3/TRBV12-4	TRBJ2-3	.	CASSPGSAYGTYTQYF	TGTGCCAGCAGTCCTGGTAGTGCGTACGGCACATATACGCAGTATTTT
many	TRBV20-1	TRBJ2-1	.	CSATRSGEEEQFF	TGCAGTGCTACTCGATCAGGAGAAGAGGAGCAGTTCTTC
many	TRBV7-9	TRBJ1-1	.	CASSLDRVHTEAFF	TGTGCCAGCAGCTTAGATCGGGTTCATACTGAAGCTTTCTTT
few	TRBV12-3/TRBV12-4	TRBJ2-3	TRBD2	CASSRSGNTDTQYF	TGTGCCAGCAGTCGTAGCGGGAACACAGATACGCAGTATTTT
.	TRBV24-1	TRBJ2-1	.	CATSWRLGRDRNEQFF	TGTGCCACCAGTTGGAGACTAGGTCGGGATAGGAATGAGCAGTTCTTC
many	TRBV7-8	TRBJ2-1	TRBD2	CASSYLAGIYNEQFF	TGTGCCAGCAGCTACCTAGCGGGAATATACAATGAGCAGTTCTTC
.	TRBV4-1	TRBJ1-2	TRBD1	CASSHTGGRVGYTF	TGCGCCAGCAGCCACACAGGGGGCCGGGTTGGCTACACCTTC
once	TRBV7-2	TRBJ2-7	.	CASSPDSGARYEQYF	TGTGCCAGCAGCCCGGACAGCGGTGCACGCTACGAGCAGTACTTC
many	TRBV7-9	TRBJ1-3	TRBD1	CASSPGQGRSDTIYF	TGTGCCAGCAGCCCCGGACAGGGGAGATCGGACACCATATATTTT
.	TRBV30	TRBJ1-5	TRBD1	CAWTPRDRGLQPQHF	TGTGCCTGGACTCCAAGGGACAGGGGGCTTCAGCCCCAGCATTTT
.	TRBV28	TRBJ1-6	.	CASSPSFYNSPLHF	TGTGCCAGCAGTCCTTCCTTTTATAATTCACCCCTCCACTTT
many	TRBV19	TRBJ1-4	TRBD1	CASSISWTGIGDEKLFF	TGTGCCAGTAGTATCTCCTGGACAGGGATAGGGGATGAAAAACTGTTTTTT
once	TRBV24-1	TRBJ2-3	.	CATSDSNRGRTDTQYF	TGTGCCACCAGTGATTCGAATAGAGGGAGAACAGATACGCAGTATTTT
many	TRBV29-1	TRBJ2-1	TRBD2	CSVGGTTNEQFF	TGCAGCGTAGGCGGGACTACCAATGAGCAGTTCTTC
few	TRBV2	TRBJ2-2	TRBD1	CASSEGQVMPGELFF	TGTGCCAGCAGTGAGGGACAGGTGATGCCCGGGGAGCTGTTTTTT
many	TRBV20-1	TRBJ2-1	.	CSARAPVNNEQFF	TGCAGTGCTAGGGCGCCAGTTAACAATGAGCAGTTCTTC
many	TRBV10-2	TRBJ2-2	.	CASRHTGELFF	TGCGCCAGCAGGCACACCGGGGAGCTGTTTTTT
many	TRBV30	TRBJ2-2	.	CAWSRTGLFTGELFF	TGTGCCTGGAGTCGTACGGGACTCTTCACCGGGGAGCTGTTTTTT
many	TRBV30	TRBJ1-2	.	CAWNGVNYGYTF	TGTGCCTGGAACGGGGTCAACTATGGCTACACCTTC
many	TRBV28	TRBJ2-5	TRBD1	CASSRDSSQETQYF	TGTGCCAGCAGTCGGGACAGTAGCCAAGAGACCCAGTACTTC
many	TRBV5-1	TRBJ2-2	.	CASSLDRENRAGELFF	TGCGCCAGCAGCTTGGATAGGGAAAATAGGGCCGGGGAGCTGTTTTTT
many	TRBV2	TRBJ2-2	.	CASQSSRGAGELFF	TGTGCCAGCCAGTCGTCACGAGGGGCCGGGGAGCTGTTTTTT
many	TRBV7-2	TRBJ2-1	TRBD2	CASSHTSGGPDEQFF	TGTGCCAGCAGCCACACGTCGGGGGGGCCTGATGAGCAGTTCTTC